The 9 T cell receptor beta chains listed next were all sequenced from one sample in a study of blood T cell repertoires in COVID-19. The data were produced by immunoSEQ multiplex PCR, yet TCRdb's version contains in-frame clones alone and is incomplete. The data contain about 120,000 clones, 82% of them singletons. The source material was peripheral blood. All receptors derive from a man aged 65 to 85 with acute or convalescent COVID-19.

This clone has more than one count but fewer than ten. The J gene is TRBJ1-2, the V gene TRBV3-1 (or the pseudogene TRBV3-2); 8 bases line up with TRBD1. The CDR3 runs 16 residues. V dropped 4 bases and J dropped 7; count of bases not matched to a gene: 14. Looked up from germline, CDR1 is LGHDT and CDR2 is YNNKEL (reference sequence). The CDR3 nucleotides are TGTGCCAGCAGCCCCCATGGGACACAGGGGGTCGGTGGCTACACCTTC. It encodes CASSPHGTQGVGGYTF.

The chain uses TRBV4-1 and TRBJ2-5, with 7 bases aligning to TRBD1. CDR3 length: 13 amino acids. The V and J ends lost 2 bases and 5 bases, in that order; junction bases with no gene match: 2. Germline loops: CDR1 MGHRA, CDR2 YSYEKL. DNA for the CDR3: TGCGCCAGCAGCCAACAGGACAGGGAGACCCAGTACTTC. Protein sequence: CASSQQDRETQYF.

CDR3 in amino acids: CASSLDWDRPHPDTQYF. CDR3 nucleotides: TGCGCCAGCAGCTTGGACTGGGACAGACCTCATCCAGATACGCAGTATTTT. This chain connects TRBV5-1 to TRBJ2-3; TRBD1 matches 7 bases. Germline lookup yields CDR1 SGHRS and CDR2 YFSETQ. This CDR3 spans 17 amino acids. Trimming at V came to 0 bases and at J to 4 bases, leaving 11 bases not matched to a gene.

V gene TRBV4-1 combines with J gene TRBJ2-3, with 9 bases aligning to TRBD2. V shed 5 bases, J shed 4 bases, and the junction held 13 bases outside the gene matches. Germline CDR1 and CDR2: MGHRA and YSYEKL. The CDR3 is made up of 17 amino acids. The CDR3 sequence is CASSSLGQREASDTQYF. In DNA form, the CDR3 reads TGCGCCAGCAGCTCTCTCGGACAGCGGGAGGCCTCAGATACGCAGTATTTT.

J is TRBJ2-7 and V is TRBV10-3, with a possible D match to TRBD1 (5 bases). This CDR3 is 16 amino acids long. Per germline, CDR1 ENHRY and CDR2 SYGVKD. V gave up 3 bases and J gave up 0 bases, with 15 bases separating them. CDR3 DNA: TGTGCCATCAGTGATACAGGAGACTTAAGCTCCTACGAGCAGTACTTC. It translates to CAISDTGDLSSYEQYF.

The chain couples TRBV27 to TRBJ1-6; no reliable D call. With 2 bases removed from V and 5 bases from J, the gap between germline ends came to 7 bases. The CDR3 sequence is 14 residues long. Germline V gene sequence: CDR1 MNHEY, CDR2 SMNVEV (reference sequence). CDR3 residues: CASSLRVDNSPLHF. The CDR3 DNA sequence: TGTGCCAGCAGTTTACGGGTAGATAATTCACCCCTCCACTTT.

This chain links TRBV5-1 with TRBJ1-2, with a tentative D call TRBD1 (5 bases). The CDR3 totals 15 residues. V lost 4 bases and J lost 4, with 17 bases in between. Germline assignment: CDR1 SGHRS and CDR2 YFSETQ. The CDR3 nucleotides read TGCGCCAGCAGCATAGACCTCCGGGGGACCTATGGCTACACCTTC. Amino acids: CASSIDLRGTYGYTF.

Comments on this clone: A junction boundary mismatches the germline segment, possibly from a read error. As DNA, the CDR3 is TGCAGCGTTGAAGGAGGGGGCGGACACGGTCACTTC. It specifies CSVEGGGGHGHF. The genes are TRBV29-1 and TRBJ2-5; 7 nucleotides align to TRBD1. Germline CDR1 reads SQVTM; CDR2 reads ANQGSEA. CDR3 size: 12 residues.

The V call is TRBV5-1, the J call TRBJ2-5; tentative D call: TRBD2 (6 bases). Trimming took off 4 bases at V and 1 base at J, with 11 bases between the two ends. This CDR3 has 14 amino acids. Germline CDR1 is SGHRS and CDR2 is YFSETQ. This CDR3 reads CASSLEGLQETQYF. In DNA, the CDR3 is TGCGCCAGCAGCCTGGAGGGACTCCAAGAGACCCAGTACTTC.